This T cell receptor (beta chain) appears in the sequencing data of a study of T cells expressing NK-cell markers. As for the study in general: Of eight sequenced donors, seven were HCMV-seropositive and one HCMV-seronegative. Study results and caveats: For about 6 donors, the dominant NKG2C+ clonotypes made up about 1.0-7.5% of their CD8+ T cells.

Germline V gene lookup returns CDR1 SGHTA and CDR2 FQGNSA. There are 12 residues in the CDR3. TCRdb reprocessed the 5' RACE reads, with one entry per CDR3 protein and no DNA. This sample's table has some 410,000 distinct CDR3 sequences. Details on this clonotype: Its target is unknown.

Sequencing was done on a sample of blood T cells: a sorted CD56 or NKG2C T cell subset, CD4+ or CD8+ T cells, or bulk PBMC T cells (not recorded which). This TCR was recovered from a woman between 18 and 70 years old in good health. The rearrangement uses TRBV7-2 and TRBJ2-2. The CDR3 here is CASSLEAGELFF.